This TCR beta chain was captured by sequencing in a study of CD8 T cells in ankylosing spondylitis. TCRdb called the 5' RACE reads again in MiXCR, with one record for every CDR3 protein. The data show 150,000 to 200,000 distinct CDR3 sequences, roughly 10% seen once. Germline V CDR1 and CDR2: LNHDA, SQIVND (reference sequence). Deletions cut 8 bases from V and 5 bases from J, with 7 bases between. The CDR3 extends over 11 amino acids. The sequence came from a female donor with ankylosing spondylitis or in good health (not recorded which). The chain combines TRBV19 with TRBJ2-1; tentative D call: TRBD2 (5 bases). Source material: blood, either unsorted or a sorted T cell fraction (not recorded which). DNA of the CDR3: TGTGCCAGTGGACTCCACAATGAGCAGTTCTTC. The encoded protein is CASGLHNEQFF.